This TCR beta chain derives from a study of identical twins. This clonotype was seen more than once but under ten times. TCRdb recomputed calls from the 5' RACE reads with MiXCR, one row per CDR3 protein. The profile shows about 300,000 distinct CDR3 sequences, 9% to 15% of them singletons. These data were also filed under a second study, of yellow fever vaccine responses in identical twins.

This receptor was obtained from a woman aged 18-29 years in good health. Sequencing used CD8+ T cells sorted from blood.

The chain's CDR3 is CASSVTVYEQFF. CDR3 nucleotides: TGTGCCAGCTCGGTAACAGTTTATGAGCAGTTCTTC. The chain links TRBV7-9 to TRBJ2-1; D remains unclear. V was pared by 8 bases and J by 8 bases, with 13 bases between. The CDR3 covers 12 residues. The germline V gene has CDR1 SEHNR and CDR2 FQNEAQ (reference sequence).